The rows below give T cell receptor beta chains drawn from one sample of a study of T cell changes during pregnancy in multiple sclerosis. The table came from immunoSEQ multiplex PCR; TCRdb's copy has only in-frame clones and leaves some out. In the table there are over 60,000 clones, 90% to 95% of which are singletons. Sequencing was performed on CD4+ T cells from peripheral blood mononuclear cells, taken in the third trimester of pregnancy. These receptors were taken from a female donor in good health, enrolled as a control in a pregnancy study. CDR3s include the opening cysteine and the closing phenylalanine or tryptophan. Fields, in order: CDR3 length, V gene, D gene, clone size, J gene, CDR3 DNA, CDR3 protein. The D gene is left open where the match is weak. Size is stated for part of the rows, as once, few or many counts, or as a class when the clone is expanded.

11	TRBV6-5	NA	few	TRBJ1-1	TGTGCCAGCAGGCGGGAATCTGAAGCTTTCTTT	CASRRESEAFF
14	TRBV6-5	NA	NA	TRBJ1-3	TGTGCCAGCACAACAGGGCTCTCTGGAAACACCATATATTTT	CASTTGLSGNTIYF
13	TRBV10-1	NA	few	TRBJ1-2	TGCGCCAGCAGTGAGTCGCGGGTCTATGGCTACACCTTC	CASSESRVYGYTF
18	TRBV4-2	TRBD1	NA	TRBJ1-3	TGTGCCAGCAGCCCCCAAAGCCGGGCAGGGGGCGGTGGAAACACCATATATTTT	CASSPQSRAGGGGNTIYF
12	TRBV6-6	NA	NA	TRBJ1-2	TGTGCCAGCCAGGCGTCAGGCTATGGCTACACCTTC	CASQASGYGYTF
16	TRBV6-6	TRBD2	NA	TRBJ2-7	TGTGCCAGCAGTCACAGGAGCGGGGGCGTCTCCTACGAGCAGTACTTC	CASSHRSGGVSYEQYF
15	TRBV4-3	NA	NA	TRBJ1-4	TGCGCCAGCAGCCAAGATCGGGGAACTAATGAAAAACTGTTTTTT	CASSQDRGTNEKLFF
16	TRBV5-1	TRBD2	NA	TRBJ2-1	TGCGCCAGCAGCTTCGGGGGGGGGAGCTCCTACAATGAGCAGTTCTTC	CASSFGGGSSYNEQFF
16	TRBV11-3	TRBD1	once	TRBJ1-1	TGTGCCAGCAGCTTAGATCACCTGTTCGGACAGGGGACGGCTTTCTTT	CASSLDHLFGQGTAFF
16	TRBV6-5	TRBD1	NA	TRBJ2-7	TGTGCCAGCAGTTACTCTCCCGGGACAGGGCGCTACGAGCAGTACTTC	CASSYSPGTGRYEQYF
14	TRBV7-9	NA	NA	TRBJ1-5	TGTGCCAGCAGCTGGGACACTAGCAATCAGCCCCAGCATTTT	CASSWDTSNQPQHF
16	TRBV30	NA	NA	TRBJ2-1	TGTGCCTGGAGTGTACGAGGGGGGGGATCCTACAATGAGCAGTTCTTC	CAWSVRGGGSYNEQFF
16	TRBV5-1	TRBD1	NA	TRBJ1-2	TGCGCCAGCAGCTTGGGGACAGGGCGGTCTAACTATGGCTACACCTTC	CASSLGTGRSNYGYTF
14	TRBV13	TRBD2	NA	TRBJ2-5	TGTGCCAGTGGGACTAGCGGGGTCCAAGAGACCCAGTACTTC	CASGTSGVQETQYF
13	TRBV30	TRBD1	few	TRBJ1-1	TGTGCCTGGAGTACAGGGGCGCGTACTGAAGCTTTCTTT	CAWSTGARTEAFF
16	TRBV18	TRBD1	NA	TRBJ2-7	TGTGCCAGCTCACCACCTTCGGGACAGGGTGCGTACGAGCAGTACTTC	CASSPPSGQGAYEQYF
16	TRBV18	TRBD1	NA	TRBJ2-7	TGTGCCAGCTCACCACCGGGACAGGGATGGGGCTACGAGCAGTACTTC	CASSPPGQGWGYEQYF
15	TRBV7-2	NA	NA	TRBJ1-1	TGTGCCAGCAGCCCACCCGGGAACGTGAACACTGAAGCTTTCTTT	CASSPPGNVNTEAFF